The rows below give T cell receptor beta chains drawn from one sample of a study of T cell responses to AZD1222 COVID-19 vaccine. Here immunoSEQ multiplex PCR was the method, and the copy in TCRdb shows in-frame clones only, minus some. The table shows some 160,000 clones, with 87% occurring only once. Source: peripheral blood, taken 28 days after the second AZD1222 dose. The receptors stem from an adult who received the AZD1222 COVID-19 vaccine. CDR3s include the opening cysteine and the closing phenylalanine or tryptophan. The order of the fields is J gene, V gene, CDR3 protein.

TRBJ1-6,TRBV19,CASSSTWGQGYSPLHF
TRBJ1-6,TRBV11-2,CASSLKYRRGNSPLHF
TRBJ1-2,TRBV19,CASSILSVAGGYTF
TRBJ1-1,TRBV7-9,CASSSEFRGEAFF
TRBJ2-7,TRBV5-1,CASSLEGRGLIHEQYF
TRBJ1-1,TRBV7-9,CASSPPWGMNTEAFF
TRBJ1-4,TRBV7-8,CASSRTGGREILEKLFF
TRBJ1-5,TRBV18,CASSPYWAGGNQPQHF
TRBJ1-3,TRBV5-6,CASSSISGNTIYF
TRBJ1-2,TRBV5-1,CASTPQPGGGAGGYTF
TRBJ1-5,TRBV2,CASTNSGLSNQPQHF
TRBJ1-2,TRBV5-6,CASSLPGGGYTF
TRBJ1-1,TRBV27,CASSLMGGARTEAFF
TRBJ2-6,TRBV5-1,CASSLDNSGANVLTF
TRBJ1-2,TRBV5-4,CASSPEWAGQVGNWRGYTF
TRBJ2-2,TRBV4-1,CASSQDTGGTGELFF
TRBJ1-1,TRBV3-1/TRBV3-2,CASSQERGNTEAFF
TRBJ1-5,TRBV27,CASSPRDAQGNQPQHF
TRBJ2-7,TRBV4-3,CASSQVGRDGKSYEQYF
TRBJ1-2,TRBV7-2,CASSLVGGTNYGYTF
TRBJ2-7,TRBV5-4,CASSLGQGKYEQYF
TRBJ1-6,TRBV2,CASSGHLPPLHF
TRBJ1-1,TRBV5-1,CASSLQGANTEAFF
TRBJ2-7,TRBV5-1,CASSFFVGGEQYF
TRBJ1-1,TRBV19,CASSAYRAAHTEAFF
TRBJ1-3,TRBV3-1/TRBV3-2,CASSQDRRSRALYF
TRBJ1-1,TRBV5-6,CASSLGFRGGYTEAFF
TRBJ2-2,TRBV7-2,CASSSWDSTYTGELFF
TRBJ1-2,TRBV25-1,CASSDLWISNGYTF
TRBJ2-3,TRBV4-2,CASSQEAGGLATQYF
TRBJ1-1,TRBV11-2,CASSLYPGTMNTEAFF
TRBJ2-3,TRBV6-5,CASMDRGGTDTQYF
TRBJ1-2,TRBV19,CASLDDGTGFNYGYTF
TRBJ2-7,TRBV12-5,CASGPGQGRLYEQYF
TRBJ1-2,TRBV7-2,CASSRDRAWGYGYTF
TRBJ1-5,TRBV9,CASSEGGPNQPQHF
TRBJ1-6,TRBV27,CASSLRGFNSPLHF
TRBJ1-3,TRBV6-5,CASSSRAGNTIYF
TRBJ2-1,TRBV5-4,CASSFVPEDDEQFF
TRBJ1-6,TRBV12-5,CASGLEAGTGSPLHF
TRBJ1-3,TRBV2,CASFPLSGNTIYF
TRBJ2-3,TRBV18,CASSPLQRHDQDTQYF
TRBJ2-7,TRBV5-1,CASSLEGLAGGSYEQYF
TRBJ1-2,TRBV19,CASSPRLQAITYGYTF
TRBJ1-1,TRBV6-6,CASSYSIVNTEAFF
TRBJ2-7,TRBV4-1,CASSQAPSGALSYEQYF
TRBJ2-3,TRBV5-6,CASSYLGTGPSDTQYF
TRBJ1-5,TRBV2,CASSGGGLSNQPQHF
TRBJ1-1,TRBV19,CASSIGGPGHTEAFF
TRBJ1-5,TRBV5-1,CASSSLGGDQPQHF
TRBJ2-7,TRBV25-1,CASSNPGTLSYEQYF
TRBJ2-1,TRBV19,CASTGTSGPGYNEQFF
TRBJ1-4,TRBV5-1,CASSFSGAGTGGEKLFF